The TCR beta chain described here comes from a study of blood T cell repertoires in COVID-19. Study in general: T cells, B-cell-depleted T cells, or PBMCs supplied cDNA or gDNA.

Original analysis: The authors estimated nucleated cell counts from reference gene primer amplification. TCRdb keeps only in-frame clones here, not all; method: immunoSEQ multiplex PCR. That table supplies the V and J calls and clone size; D and trimming were determined from the DNA. The sample carries 150,000 to 200,000 clones, under 80% recorded once. The CDR3 runs to 15 residues. Germline assignment: CDR1 LGHNA and CDR2 YSLEER. V shed 1 base and J shed 4 bases, with 14 bases lying between them. The origin of this receptor is a woman of 80 years or more with acute or convalescent COVID-19. The chain links TRBV4-3 to TRBJ2-7; perhaps TRBD1 as D (5 bases). The specimen sequenced was peripheral blood. CDR3 coding DNA: TGCGCCAGCAGCCAAGCCTCCCTCCAGGGATACGAGCAGTACTTC. Translated, it gives CASSQASLQGYEQYF.